These T cell receptor beta chains were read from a single sample in a study of cytomegalovirus exposure and HLA in healthy donors. The method was immunoSEQ multiplex PCR; TCRdb's version includes in-frame clones alone and lacks a portion of them. This table holds under 130,000 clones, 75% to 85% found once. Input material: PBMCs. The receptors stem from a man aged 30 to 45 in good health and CMV-seronegative. CDR3s include the opening cysteine and the closing phenylalanine or tryptophan. The order of the fields is J gene, D gene, CDR3 length, V gene, clone size, CDR3 protein, CDR3 DNA. A D gene is named only where the DNA matches it firmly. Where a row states a size, it is once, few, many or the class of an expanded clone; other rows omit it.

TRBJ1-2 | TRBD1 | 14 | TRBV5-6 | NA | CASKHLEGADGYTF | TGTGCCAGCAAACATCTCGAGGGGGCAGATGGCTACACCTTC
TRBJ1-3 | NA | 17 | TRBV7-8 | NA | CASSLIASEHSGNTIYF | TGTGCCAGCAGCTTAATCGCCAGTGAACACTCTGGAAACACCATATATTTT
TRBJ1-1 | TRBD1 | 17 | TRBV9 | NA | CASSVGGQGHLNTEAFF | TGTGCCAGCAGCGTAGGGGGACAGGGCCATTTGAACACTGAAGCTTTCTTT
TRBJ1-2 | NA | 14 | TRBV6-5 | NA | CASSQGHRVWGYTF | TGTGCCAGCAGTCAAGGGCACAGGGTTTGGGGCTACACCTTC
TRBJ2-7 | NA | 12 | TRBV13 | NA | CASSLIRGEQYF | TGTGCCAGCAGCCTAATCCGCGGGGAGCAGTACTTC
TRBJ2-3 | TRBD2 | 17 | TRBV4-1 | once | CASSQTQGLAVTDTQYF | TGCGCCAGCAGCCAAACACAAGGACTAGCGGTTACAGATACGCAGTATTTT
TRBJ2-5 | TRBD1 | 15 | TRBV7-3 | NA | CASSSGQGAGETQYF | TGTGCCAGCAGCTCGGGACAGGGGGCCGGCGAGACCCAGTACTTC
TRBJ2-2 | TRBD1 | 14 | TRBV6-5 | few | CASSWTGTTGELFF | TGTGCCAGCAGCTGGACAGGGACCACCGGGGAGCTGTTTTTT
TRBJ2-3 | TRBD2 | 14 | TRBV10-1 | few | CASSVGLETDTQYF | TGCGCCAGCAGTGTAGGACTAGAGACAGATACGCAGTATTTT
TRBJ2-2 | NA | 15 | TRBV10-3 | NA | CATVEGQGGTGELFF | TGTGCCACGGTGGAAGGTCAGGGGGGCACCGGGGAGCTGTTTTTT
TRBJ2-7 | NA | 14 | TRBV10-3 | NA | CAISFTGETYEQYF | TGTGCCATCAGCTTTACCGGGGAAACATACGAGCAGTACTTC
TRBJ1-1 | NA | 15 | TRBV10-3 | NA | CAISEGPSGETEAFF | TGTGCCATCAGTGAAGGCCCGAGCGGGGAGACTGAAGCTTTCTTT
TRBJ2-1 | TRBD2 | 21 | TRBV14 | NA | CASSLLGLAGFYPGPSREQFF | TGTGCCAGCAGCCTATTGGGACTAGCGGGATTCTACCCCGGTCCTTCTAGGGAGCAGTTCTTC
TRBJ2-6 | NA | 18 | TRBV7-9 | once | CASSLRGDSTSGANVLTF | TGTGCCAGCAGCTTAAGGGGGGACAGTACGTCTGGGGCCAACGTCCTGACTTTC
TRBJ2-2 | NA | 12 | TRBV6-6 | NA | CAGLTNTGELFF | TGTGCCGGACTGACGAACACCGGGGAGCTGTTTTTT
TRBJ2-7 | NA | 13 | TRBV7-3 | NA | CASSLMQGYEQYF | TGTGCCAGCAGCTTAATGCAGGGCTACGAGCAGTACTTC
TRBJ2-7 | TRBD1 | 15 | TRBV4-1 | NA | CASSQVTGQGYEQYF | TGCGCCAGCAGCCAAGTAACTGGACAGGGTTACGAGCAGTACTTC
TRBJ2-3 | TRBD2 | 16 | TRBV5-1 | NA | CASRGRAGEDTDTQYF | TGCGCCAGCAGAGGTCGGGCGGGAGAAGACACAGATACGCAGTATTTT
TRBJ2-3 | NA | 15 | TRBV9 | NA | CASSVVRSITDTQYF | TGTGCCAGCAGCGTAGTGCGGAGTATCACAGATACGCAGTATTTT
TRBJ2-7 | NA | 14 | TRBV5-8 | once | CASSRDFPFYEQYF | TGTGCCAGCAGCCGGGACTTCCCTTTCTACGAGCAGTACTTC
TRBJ2-7 | TRBD2 | 15 | TRBV6-1 | few | CASSAGTSGSYEQYF | TGTGCCAGCAGTGCCGGGACTAGCGGATCCTACGAGCAGTACTTC
TRBJ1-5 | NA | 13 | TRBV29-1 | NA | CSVVTVVGQPQHF | TGCAGCGTTGTGACAGTTGTCGGGCAGCCCCAGCATTTT
TRBJ2-5 | TRBD2 | 15 | TRBV18 | NA | CASSPETSGQETQYF | TGTGCCAGCTCACCGGAGACTAGCGGCCAAGAGACCCAGTACTTC
TRBJ1-1 | NA | 15 | TRBV2 | NA | CASSENEQGRAEAFF | TGTGCCAGCAGCGAGAACGAACAGGGTCGGGCTGAAGCTTTCTTT
TRBJ1-1 | NA | 15 | TRBV9 | NA | CASSVAEGEYTEAFF | TGTGCCAGCAGCGTAGCGGAGGGAGAGTACACTGAAGCTTTCTTT
TRBJ2-1 | NA | 15 | TRBV25-1 | once | CASSRPAAGYNEQFF | TGTGCCAGCAGTCGACCGGCAGCGGGCTACAATGAGCAGTTCTTC
TRBJ2-7 | TRBD2 | 15 | TRBV10-1 | NA | CASSEYLAGINEQYF | TGCGCCAGCAGTGAGTACCTAGCGGGGATCAACGAGCAGTACTTC
TRBJ2-5 | TRBD2 | 15 | TRBV5-1 | NA | CASSPLADPGETQYF | TGCGCCAGCAGCCCTCTAGCGGACCCTGGGGAGACCCAGTACTTC
TRBJ2-5 | TRBD2 | 17 | TRBV4-2 | NA | CASSQDSASGGIETQYF | TGTGCCAGCAGCCAAGATTCGGCTAGCGGAGGGATAGAGACCCAGTACTTC
TRBJ2-1 | NA | 13 | TRBV6-5 | NA | CASSPRGFDEQFF | TGTGCCAGCAGTCCTCGGGGGTTCGATGAGCAGTTCTTC
TRBJ1-5 | NA | 12 | TRBV6-5 | NA | CASNHLHQPQHF | TGTGCCAGCAATCACCTACATCAGCCCCAGCATTTT
TRBJ2-7 | NA | 16 | TRBV21-1 | once | CASSKVGVAPEGEQYF | TGTGCCAGCAGCAAAGTAGGGGTCGCTCCGGAAGGAGAGCAGTACTTC
TRBJ2-2 | TRBD1 | 15 | TRBV15 | NA | CATTQDRGRSGELFF | TGTGCCACCACCCAAGACAGGGGCCGTAGCGGGGAGCTGTTTTTT
TRBJ1-4 | TRBD1 | 16 | TRBV7-8 | NA | CASSLAGQGGIEKLFF | TGTGCCAGCAGCTTAGCGGGACAGGGAGGAATTGAAAAACTGTTTTTT
TRBJ1-4 | NA | 14 | TRBV30 | NA | CAWSVSAGGGKLFF | TGTGCCTGGAGTGTCTCGGCGGGTGGCGGGAAACTGTTTTTT
TRBJ2-7 | NA | 15 | TRBV25-1 | NA | CASSDSEAVRLEQYF | TGTGCCAGCAGTGACTCGGAGGCGGTACGTCTCGAGCAGTACTTC
TRBJ1-3 | TRBD1 | 18 | TRBV10-3 | NA | CAISTSGTGSISGNTIYF | TGTGCCATCAGTACATCCGGGACAGGGAGTATCTCTGGAAACACCATATATTTT
TRBJ2-3 | NA | 16 | TRBV6-5 | NA | CASSYGARISTDTQYF | TGTGCCAGCAGTTACGGGGCTAGGATAAGCACAGATACGCAGTATTTT
TRBJ2-7 | TRBD1 | 13 | TRBV19 | NA | CASSMGQGVQQYF | TGTGCCAGTAGTATGGGACAGGGAGTTCAGCAGTACTTC
TRBJ2-3 | TRBD1 | 14 | TRBV2 | NA | CASSRDRDPDTQYF | TGTGCCAGCAGTAGGGACAGGGATCCAGATACGCAGTATTTT
TRBJ2-7 | TRBD1 | 14 | TRBV18 | NA | CASSADRGLHEQYF | TGTGCCAGCTCCGCGGACAGGGGGCTCCACGAGCAGTACTTC
TRBJ1-3 | NA | 15 | TRBV9 | NA | CASSVAAGEGNTIYF | TGTGCCAGCAGCGTAGCGGCAGGGGAAGGAAACACCATATATTTT
TRBJ1-2 | NA | 14 | TRBV6-1 | once | CASRNTGTNYGYTF | TGTGCCAGCAGAAACACAGGGACCAACTATGGCTACACCTTC
TRBJ2-7 | TRBD1 | 14 | TRBV30 | NA | CAWDEGQGGNEQYF | TGTGCCTGGGACGAGGGACAGGGTGGCAACGAGCAGTACTTC
TRBJ1-3 | TRBD1 | 15 | TRBV10-3 | NA | CAISDPGQVVNTIYF | TGTGCCATCAGTGACCCCGGACAGGTTGTAAACACCATATATTTT
TRBJ1-2 | NA | 16 | TRBV5-4 | NA | CASSSKPGSANYGYTF | TGTGCCAGCAGCTCTAAACCAGGGTCCGCTAACTATGGCTACACCTTC
TRBJ2-7 | TRBD1 | 14 | TRBV10-3 | NA | CAISRDRASYEQYF | TGTGCCATCAGTCGGGACAGGGCATCCTACGAGCAGTACTTC
TRBJ2-7 | NA | 15 | TRBV9 | NA | CASSVETGRGYEQYF | TGTGCCAGCAGCGTAGAAACAGGAAGGGGCTACGAGCAGTACTTC
TRBJ1-2 | TRBD1 | 15 | TRBV7-2 | NA | CASSRRQGAGDGYTF | TGTGCCAGCAGCCGACGACAGGGGGCCGGGGATGGCTACACCTTC
TRBJ2-2 | NA | 14 | TRBV15 | NA | CATSRDRVAGELFF | TGTGCCACCAGCAGAGACAGGGTTGCCGGGGAGCTGTTTTTT
TRBJ1-5 | NA | 15 | TRBV18 | few | CASSLGGGTNQPQHF | TGTGCCAGCTCACTCGGAGGAGGGACCAATCAGCCCCAGCATTTT
TRBJ2-7 | NA | 11 | TRBV5-4 | NA | CASSVGGPQYF | TGTGCCAGCAGCGTGGGGGGGCCTCAGTACTTC
TRBJ2-7 | TRBD2 | 16 | TRBV6-6 | NA | CASSPGQTSGLYEQYF | TGTGCCAGCAGCCCAGGGCAGACTAGCGGGTTATACGAGCAGTACTTC